This T cell receptor (beta chain) derives from a study of T cell responses to AZD1222 COVID-19 vaccine. Turning to this clone: Its cognate antigen is unknown.

Study results and caveats: Donor demographics were predominantly white British with a female majority; clonal diversity may be underestimated. Reports indicate that nearly half of spike-specific TCRs are directed at unmutated variant regions. Mapped onto spike, vaccine-associated CD4 TCRs spanned it and were dominant at 160-218 and 743-854. Seropositivity was recorded at baseline in only a handful of AZD1222 recipients.

CDR3 length equals 16 residues. V lost 0 bases, J lost 5 bases, and 14 bases lay in between. From germline, CDR1 is SGHTS and CDR2 YDEGEE. The method was immunoSEQ multiplex PCR; TCRdb's version includes in-frame clones alone and lacks a portion of them. Of some 130,000 clones listed, roughly 89% are singletons. The sequence came from an adult in good health. J is TRBJ2-2 and V is TRBV5-8, with D possibly being TRBD1 (6 bases). The specimen comprised peripheral blood, sampled on day 0 of AZD1222 vaccination. CDR3: CASSLVGGQATGELFF. CDR3 in DNA: TGTGCCAGCAGCTTGGTAGGGGGACAAGCAACCGGGGAGCTGTTTTTT.